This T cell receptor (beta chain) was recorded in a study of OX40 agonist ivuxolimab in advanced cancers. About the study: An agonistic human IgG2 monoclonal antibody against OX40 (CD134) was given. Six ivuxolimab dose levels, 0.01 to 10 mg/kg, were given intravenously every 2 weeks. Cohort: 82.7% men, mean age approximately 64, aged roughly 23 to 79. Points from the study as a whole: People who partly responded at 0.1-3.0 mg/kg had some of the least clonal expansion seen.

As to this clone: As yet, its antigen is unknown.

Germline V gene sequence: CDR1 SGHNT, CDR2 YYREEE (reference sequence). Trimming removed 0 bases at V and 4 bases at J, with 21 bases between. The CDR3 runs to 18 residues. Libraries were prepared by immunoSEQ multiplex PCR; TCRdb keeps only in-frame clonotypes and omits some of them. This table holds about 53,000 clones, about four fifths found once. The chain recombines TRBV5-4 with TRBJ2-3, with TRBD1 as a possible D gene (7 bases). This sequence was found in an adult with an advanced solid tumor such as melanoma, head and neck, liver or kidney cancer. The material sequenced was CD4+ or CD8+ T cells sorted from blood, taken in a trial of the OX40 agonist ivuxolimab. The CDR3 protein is CASSLGQGGLLGADTQYF. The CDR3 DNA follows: TGTGCCAGCAGCTTGGGGCAGGGGGGACTCCTCGGGGCAGATACGCAGTATTTT.